This T cell receptor (beta chain) was observed in a study of control samples from healthy donors and cancer patients. The V segment lost 4 bases and the J segment 7 bases; nucleotides outside the gene matches: 3. The CDR3 has 14 amino acids. Germline V lookup: CDR1 SGHRS, CDR2 YFSETQ. Profiled with immunoSEQ multiplex PCR; TCRdb holds only in-frame clones, not every one. The sample lists about 65,000 clones; over 75% were seen once. The sequencing input was PBMCs. The source is a woman aged 45-65 years with colorectal cancer. This chain links TRBV5-1 with TRBJ1-6; TRBD1 matches 9 bases. DNA of the CDR3: TGCGCCAGCAGCACGGACAGGGGAAATTCACCCCTCCACTTT. As protein: CASSTDRGNSPLHF. Full variable domain (missing parts from reference TRBV5-1 and TRBJ1-6): KAGVTQTPRYLIKTRGQQVTLSCSPISGHRSVSWYQQTPGQGLQFLFEYFSETQRNKGNFPGRFSGRQFSNSRSEMNVSTLELGDSALYLCASSTDRGNSPLHFGNGTRLTVT.